The rows below give T cell receptor beta chains drawn from one sample of a study of T cell repertoires in aging, cancer and after chemotherapy. TCRdb re-analysed the multiplex PCR reads in MiXCR, keeping a single row per CDR3 protein. The profile shows approximately 3,000 distinct CDR3 sequences, 40% to 50% of them singletons. Sequenced input: blood. These receptors all stem from a human donor with a blood cancer. Each CDR3 is given with its conserved first and last residue. Fields, in order: J gene, V gene, CDR3 protein.

>TRBJ1-1|TRBV10-3
CAISALASGQFF
>TRBJ1-2|TRBV6-1
CASSEARAYGYTF
>TRBJ2-3|TRBV11-1
CASSFGGSTDTQYF
>TRBJ1-2|TRBV28
CASEDEGRSYYGYTF
>TRBJ2-7|TRBV12-3/TRBV12-4
CASKQTGATYEQYF
>TRBJ1-2|TRBV10-2
CASSDSTVMTGYYGYTF
>TRBJ2-7|TRBV7-9
CASSDSQGYEQYF
>TRBJ1-2|TRBV19
CASSEQGNYGYTF
>TRBJ2-7|TRBV12-3/TRBV12-4
CASSTRDRSYEQYF
>TRBJ2-1|TRBV6-5
CASRKGSGFYNEQFF
>TRBJ2-2|TRBV7-6
CASSRTANTGELFF
>TRBJ1-5|TRBV6-1
CASSEVRGPSNQPQHF
>TRBJ2-5|TRBV6-5
CASSLLGTLGPQETQYF